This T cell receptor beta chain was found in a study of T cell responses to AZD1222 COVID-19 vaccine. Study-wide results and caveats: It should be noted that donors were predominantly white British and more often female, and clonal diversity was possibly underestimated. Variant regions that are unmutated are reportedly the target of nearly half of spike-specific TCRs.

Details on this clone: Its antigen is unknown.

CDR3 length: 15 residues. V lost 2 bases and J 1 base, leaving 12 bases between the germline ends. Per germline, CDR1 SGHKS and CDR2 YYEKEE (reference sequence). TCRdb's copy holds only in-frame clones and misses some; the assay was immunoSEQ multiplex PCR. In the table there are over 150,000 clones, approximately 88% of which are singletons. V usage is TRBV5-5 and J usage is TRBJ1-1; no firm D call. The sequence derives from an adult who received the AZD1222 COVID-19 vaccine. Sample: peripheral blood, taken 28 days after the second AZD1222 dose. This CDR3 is CASSFERARNTEAFF. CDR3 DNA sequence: TGTGCCAGCAGCTTCGAACGGGCGCGGAACACTGAAGCTTTCTTT.